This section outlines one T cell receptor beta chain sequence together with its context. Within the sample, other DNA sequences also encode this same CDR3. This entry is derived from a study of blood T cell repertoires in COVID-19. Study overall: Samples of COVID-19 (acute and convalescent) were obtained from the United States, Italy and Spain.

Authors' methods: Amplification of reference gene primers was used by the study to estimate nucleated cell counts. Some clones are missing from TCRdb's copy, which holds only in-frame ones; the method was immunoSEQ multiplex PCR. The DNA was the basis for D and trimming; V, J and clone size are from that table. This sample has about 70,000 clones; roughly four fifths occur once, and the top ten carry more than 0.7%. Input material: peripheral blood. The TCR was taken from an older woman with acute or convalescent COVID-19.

As DNA, the CDR3 is TGCGCCAGCAGCTTGGGTGCGGGAGCTTACAATGAGCAGTTCTTC. Protein product: CASSLGAGAYNEQFF. The chain uses TRBV5-1 and TRBJ2-1; the match to TRBD2 covers 7 bases. CDR1 SGHRS and CDR2 YFSETQ come from the germline V gene. The CDR3 runs 15 residues. The V and J ends lost 0 bases and 4 bases, in that order; junction bases with no gene match: 4. Drawing the rest from reference TRBV5-1 and TRBJ2-1, the complete variable domain is KAGVTQTPRYLIKTRGQQVTLSCSPISGHRSVSWYQQTPGQGLQFLFEYFSETQRNKGNFPGRFSGRQFSNSRSEMNVSTLELGDSALYLCASSLGAGAYNEQFFGPGTRLTVL.